The 28 T cell receptor beta chains below all came from one sample that was sequenced in a study of human thymus T cells. TCRdb's table, derived via immunoSEQ multiplex PCR, lists solely in-frame clones and lacks some. The sample has 46,000 or so clones; 95% are singletons. Sequencing input: blood. These TCRs come from a girl under three years old with a congenital heart defect but otherwise immunologically healthy.

This sequence joins TRBV6-1 and TRBJ1-1; 7 nucleotides line up with TRBD1. The CDR3 is made up of 14 amino acids. Germline V gives CDR1 MNHNS, CDR2 SASEGT. V lost 2 bases and J lost 3; bases outside the gene matches: 3. The CDR3 loop is CASSEHDRDTEAFF. The CDR3 DNA sequence: TGTGCCAGCAGTGAACATGACAGGGACACTGAAGCTTTCTTT.

V and J are TRBV30 and TRBJ1-2; perhaps TRBD1 as D (5 bases). Germline lookup yields CDR1 GTSNPN and CDR2 SVGIG (reference sequence). This CDR3 comprises 11 residues. Trimming pared 1 base from V and 7 bases from J, leaving 7 bases between. This CDR3 is CAWSGGGGYTF. In nucleotides, the CDR3 is TGTGCCTGGAGTGGGGGGGGTGGCTACACCTTC.

The CDR3 coding sequence is TGTGCCAGCAGACGGTCCGGCGGGGGTGTAACTGAAGCTTTCTTT. Protein: CASRRSGGGVTEAFF. This rearrangement joins TRBV6-5 to TRBJ1-1; tentative D call: TRBD1 (5 bases). V lost 6 bases and J lost 5, with 19 bases in between. The CDR3 covers 15 residues. Germline CDR1 reads MNHEY; CDR2 reads SVGAGI.

This clone has just one count. The V call is TRBV7-9, the J call TRBJ2-1; perhaps TRBD1 as D (5 bases). CDR1 SEHNR and CDR2 FQNEAQ come from the germline V gene (reference sequence). CDR3 length equals 14 residues. The V end lost 1 base, the J end lost 4 bases, and 8 bases lay between the germline ends. The CDR3 DNA reads as TGTGCCAGCAGCTTAGGGGGCCGGTACAATGAGCAGTTCTTC. It yields the protein CASSLGGRYNEQFF.

The V and J genes are TRBV20-1 and TRBJ1-4; the D gene is possibly TRBD1 (6 bases). The CDR3 runs to 11 residues. The ends were cut back, 6 bases at V and 11 bases at J, with 13 bases in the middle. CDR1 and CDR2 from the germline V gene are DFQATT and SNEGSKA (reference sequence). This CDR3 is CSARQVSKLFF. The DNA of the CDR3 is TGCAGTGCGCGACAGGTTTCGAAACTGTTTTTT.

This chain joins TRBV19 and TRBJ1-2; D is undetermined. V was trimmed by 3 bases and J by 2 bases, leaving 10 bases between them. The CDR3 contains 14 residues. CDR1 and CDR2 (germline): LNHDA, SQIVND (reference sequence). CDR3 residues: CASSISGHNYGYTF. As DNA, the CDR3 is TGTGCCAGTAGTATCTCCGGCCACAACTATGGCTACACCTTC.

The CDR3 loop reads CAWSSGPLSYYEQYF. The CDR3 nucleotides read TGTGCCTGGAGTTCGGGCCCATTGTCGTACTACGAGCAGTACTTC. J is TRBJ2-7 and V is TRBV30; no clear D. Germline V gene sequence: CDR1 GTSNPN, CDR2 SVGIG (reference sequence). Trimming cost V 2 bases and J 3 bases, with 17 bases left between them. This CDR3 is built from 15 residues.

The gene calls are TRBV15 and TRBJ2-1, with a possible D match to TRBD2 (7 bases). V lost 0 bases and J lost 0, with 15 bases in between. Germline-derived CDR1 and CDR2 are LNHNV and YYDKDF (reference sequence). This CDR3 is 18 amino acids long. The DNA for the CDR3 is TGTGCCACCAGCAGAGATTGGGACGGGGGGCCCTCCTACAATGAGCAGTTCTTC. Encoded protein: CATSRDWDGGPSYNEQFF. Full variable domain (missing parts from reference TRBV15 and TRBJ2-1): DAMVIQNPRYQVTQFGKPVTLSCSQTLNHNVMYWYQQKSSQAPKLLFHYYDKDFNNEADTPDNFQSRRPNTSFCFLDIRSPGLGDTAMYLCATSRDWDGGPSYNEQFFGPGTRLTVL.

As DNA, the CDR3 is TGCGCCAGCAGCCCCGGACAGTACACCGGGGAGCTGTTTTTT. Protein product: CASSPGQYTGELFF. The chain is built from TRBV4-1 and TRBJ2-2, with a possible D match to TRBD1 (6 bases). Germline V gene sequence: CDR1 MGHRA, CDR2 YSYEKL. There are 14 residues in the CDR3. The V gene lost 4 bases and the J gene lost 3 bases, with 9 bases spanning the gap.

The chain joins TRBV6-5 to TRBJ2-7; 14 nucleotides line up with TRBD2. The length of the CDR3 is 15 residues. Germline V lookup: CDR1 MNHEY, CDR2 SVGAGI. The V gene end was trimmed by 6 bases and the J gene end by 5 bases; junction bases not matched to a gene: 6. The CDR3 sequence: CASRGTSGRFHEQYF. The CDR3 DNA sequence: TGTGCCAGCAGGGGGACTAGCGGGAGATTTCACGAGCAGTACTTC.

The V call is TRBV7-2, the J call TRBJ2-3; 8 bases fit TRBD1. Unmatched junction bases numbered 3, after V lost 3 bases and J lost 4 bases. CDR3 size: 14 residues. Germline CDR1 SGHTA, CDR2 FQGNSA. The CDR3 DNA reads as TGTGCCAGCAGCTTTCAGGGGGCCCCAGATACGCAGTATTTT. Translating it yields CASSFQGAPDTQYF.

This clone occurred once. The chain uses TRBV5-4 and TRBJ2-1, with D possibly matching TRBD2 (5 bases). Trimming left V 0 bases short and J 5 bases short, with 12 bases between. The CDR3 runs 15 residues. Germline V gene lookup returns CDR1 SGHNT and CDR2 YYREEE (reference sequence). The CDR3 DNA reads as TGTGCCAGCAGCTTGGAACGCGGGCGGAACAATGAGCAGTTCTTC. Translated, it gives CASSLERGRNNEQFF.

This clone was seen once. The genes are TRBV7-9 and TRBJ1-1; maybe TRBD1 (5 bases). This CDR3 region has 15 residues. Germline lookup yields CDR1 SEHNR and CDR2 FQNEAQ (reference sequence). V was clipped by 8 bases and J by 4 bases, with 20 bases between them. The CDR3 reads CASGAGQERPTEAFF. The CDR3 DNA reads TGTGCCAGCGGGGCAGGTCAGGAACGTCCCACTGAAGCTTTCTTT.

This clone was recorded only once. The chain has TRBV5-1 and TRBJ1-1, with a tentative D call TRBD1 (5 bases). The germline V gene has CDR1 SGHRS and CDR2 YFSETQ. The V gene lost 2 bases and the J gene lost 4 bases, with 9 bases spanning the gap. The CDR3 sequence is 13 residues long. The CDR3 spells CASSLRGATEAFF. The CDR3 DNA sequence: TGCGCCAGCAGCTTAAGAGGGGCCACTGAAGCTTTCTTT.

This clone came up once. V and J are TRBV7-2 and TRBJ2-1; no clear D gene. The V gene lost 7 bases and the J gene lost 4 bases, with 20 bases spanning the gap. Germline V lookup: CDR1 SGHTA, CDR2 FQGNSA. There are 16 residues in the CDR3. The CDR3 DNA reads as TGTGCCAGCATCCACACCAACTATCAATCGTACAATGAGCAGTTCTTC. It is translated as CASIHTNYQSYNEQFF.

This rearrangement joins TRBV11-2 to TRBJ2-7; 9 positions match TRBD2. This CDR3 is 14 amino acids long. In germline, CDR1 is SGHAT, CDR2 FQNNGV. Trimming at V came to 5 bases and at J to 4 bases, leaving 6 bases not matched to a gene. The CDR3 here is CASSPALAGYEQYF. CDR3 bases: TGTGCCAGCAGCCCAGCGCTAGCGGGATACGAGCAGTACTTC.

The gene calls are TRBV7-2 and TRBJ2-4, with 10 bases fitting TRBD1. CDR1 and CDR2 (germline): SGHTA, FQGNSA. The V segment lost 5 bases and the J segment 3 bases; nucleotides outside the gene matches: 13. The CDR3 length is 18 residues. CDR3 loop: CASSVDRGLGPIKNIQYF. The DNA of the CDR3 is TGTGCCAGCAGCGTAGACAGGGGGCTTGGCCCCATCAAAAACATTCAGTACTTC.

This rearrangement joins TRBV19 to TRBJ1-5; 7 positions agree with TRBD1. Germline-derived CDR1 and CDR2 are LNHDA and SQIVND (reference sequence). The CDR3 is 14 residues long. The J segment lost 7 bases and the V segment lost 5 bases, leaving 8 bases of the junction unmatched. CDR3 nucleotide sequence: TGTGCCAGTAGTTGGGACAGTTTGGGACAGCCCCAGCATTTT. As protein: CASSWDSLGQPQHF. Drawing the rest from reference TRBV19 and TRBJ1-5, the complete variable domain is DGGITQSPKYLFRKEGQNVTLSCEQNLNHDAMYWYRQDPGQGLRLIYYSQIVNDFQKGDIAEGYSVSREKKESFPLTVTSAQKNPTAFYLCASSWDSLGQPQHFGDGTRLSIL.

The chain carries TRBV5-1 and TRBJ2-1, with 11 bases that match TRBD2. This CDR3 spans 19 amino acids. Germline V gene sequence: CDR1 SGHRS, CDR2 YFSETQ. V was pared by 2 bases and J by 4 bases, with 14 bases of the junction left unmatched. The CDR3 nucleotides are TGCGCCAGCAGCTTAGGAGTAGCGGGAGGGCCCAGTTTATACAATGAGCAGTTCTTC. It codes for CASSLGVAGGPSLYNEQFF. Supplemented by reference TRBV5-1 and TRBJ2-1, the full variable domain reads KAGVTQTPRYLIKTRGQQVTLSCSPISGHRSVSWYQQTPGQGLQFLFEYFSETQRNKGNFPGRFSGRQFSNSRSEMNVSTLELGDSALYLCASSLGVAGGPSLYNEQFFGPGTRLTVL.

J is TRBJ2-4 and V is TRBV7-9; D perhaps matches TRBD2 (5 bases). The CDR3 extends over 13 amino acids. Germline CDR1 SEHNR, CDR2 FQNEAQ (reference sequence). The germline V and J ends were trimmed by 11 bases and 0 bases, with 11 bases remaining between them. CDR3 protein: CAVDGLAKNIQYF. The CDR3 nucleotides are TGTGCCGTAGACGGACTAGCCAAAAACATTCAGTACTTC.

V usage is TRBV29-1 and J usage is TRBJ1-5, with D uncertain. The CDR3 runs to 15 residues. The germline V gene has CDR1 SQVTM and CDR2 ANQGSEA. Trimming took 4 bases from V and 3 from J, leaving 16 bases between them. CDR3 loop: CSVVLPGGYNQPQHF. The CDR3 DNA sequence: TGCAGCGTTGTCCTGCCAGGCGGGTACAATCAGCCCCAGCATTTT.

The chain has TRBV5-1 and TRBJ2-3; D call uncertain. The CDR3 runs to 15 residues. Trimming left V 4 bases short and J 3 bases short, with 15 bases between. Germline lookup yields CDR1 SGHRS and CDR2 YFSETQ. In DNA form, the CDR3 reads TGCGCCAGCAGCCCCCCTGTGAAACCGACAGATACGCAGTATTTT. Its translation: CASSPPVKPTDTQYF.

The chain is built from TRBV19 and TRBJ1-4, with D possibly matching TRBD1 (6 bases). With 6 bases removed from V and 11 bases from J, the gap between germline ends came to 16 bases. The CDR3 runs 13 residues. Per the germline V gene, CDR1 is LNHDA and CDR2 is SQIVND (reference sequence). CDR3 sequence (DNA): TGTGCCAGTAGACAGGGAACAGTCGGGAAACTGTTTTTT. The encoded protein is CASRQGTVGKLFF.

A few counts support this clone. This chain links TRBV5-6 with TRBJ2-7; 7 bases align to TRBD2. The ends lost 0 bases at V and 0 bases at J; junction bases unmatched: 0. Germline lookup yields CDR1 SGHDT and CDR2 YYEEEE. There are 14 residues in the CDR3. The CDR3 sequence is CASSLGDYSYEQYF. The CDR3 DNA reads TGTGCCAGCAGCTTGGGGGACTACTCCTACGAGCAGTACTTC.

The chain recombines TRBV18 with TRBJ1-1, with TRBD1 matching over 10 bases. CDR3 length: 17 residues. Germline V gene lookup returns CDR1 KGHSH and CDR2 LQKENI. V lost 3 bases and J lost 1; bases outside the gene matches: 8. For the CDR3, the DNA is TGTGCCAGCTCACCGACGGACAGGGGGGCCTCGAACACTGAAGCTTTCTTT. This sequence encodes CASSPTDRGASNTEAFF.

The chain links TRBV11-2 to TRBJ2-7; D gene uncertain. This CDR3 has 12 residues. CDR1 and CDR2 (germline): SGHAT, FQNNGV. V was shortened by 2 bases and J by 6 bases, with 8 bases between the two germline ends. The DNA for the CDR3 is TGTGCCAGCAGCTTATTTAACAGCGAGCAGTACTTC. Its translation is CASSLFNSEQYF.

This clone was seen a single time. The chain is built from TRBV4-3 and TRBJ2-7; D unresolved. The CDR3 consists of 15 residues. Between the trimmed V and J ends, which lost 4 bases and 3 bases, there was a span of 16 bases. In germline, CDR1 is LGHNA, CDR2 YSLEER. The DNA of the CDR3 is TGCGCCAGCAGCCTTCATCCGAGTGGTAGCTACGAGCAGTACTTC. It translates to CASSLHPSGSYEQYF.

The chain joins TRBV6-6 to TRBJ1-2, with 8 bases identical to TRBD1. CDR3 length: 14 residues. The V gene's germline CDR1 is MNHNY and CDR2 SVGAGI (reference sequence). The junction had 8 bases not matched to a gene; V was cut back by 8 bases and J by 3 bases. The CDR3 protein is CASQHLTGDYGYTF. CDR3 nucleotides: TGTGCCAGCCAACACCTGACAGGGGACTATGGCTACACCTTC.